A selection of T cell receptor beta chains follows, all from one sample in a study of cytomegalovirus exposure and HLA in healthy donors. The protocol was immunoSEQ multiplex PCR, while the TCRdb copy is restricted to in-frame clones and leaves out a portion. The table lists about 160,000 clones, roughly four fifths of them singletons, with roughly 0.99% in the top ten. Sequencing was done on a sample of PBMCs. The receptors here all came from a girl aged 2-10 years in good health and CMV-seropositive. CDR3s include the opening cysteine and the closing phenylalanine or tryptophan. Each record gives: J gene, V gene, clone size, D gene, CDR3 protein, CDR3 DNA. A D gene is named only where the DNA matches it firmly. Not all rows give a size; the values are once, few, many and, for expanded clones, a class.

TRBJ2-1,TRBV21-1,.,.,CASIFPGQGSHGQFF,TGTGCCAGCATCTTCCCGGGCCAGGGTTCACACGGGCAGTTCTTC
TRBJ2-2,TRBV5-6,.,TRBD1,CASSILTGYGELFF,TGTGCCAGCAGCATTCTGACAGGGTACGGGGAGCTGTTTTTT
TRBJ2-7,TRBV4-1,few,TRBD2,CASTTSRAGTDEQYF,TGCGCCAGCACCACTTCAAGAGCGGGGACGGACGAGCAGTACTTC
TRBJ2-5,TRBV25-1,.,.,CAIPGEPGEQYF,TGTGCCATTCCGGGTGAACCGGGAGAGCAGTACTTC
TRBJ2-1,TRBV4-2,.,TRBD2,CASSQSLAGVSYNEQFF,TGTGCCAGCAGCCAATCACTAGCGGGGGTCTCCTACAATGAGCAGTTCTTC
TRBJ2-3,TRBV23-1,.,.,CASIPQGITDTQYF,TGCGCCAGCATTCCCCAGGGAATCACAGATACGCAGTATTTT
TRBJ2-7,TRBV4-1,.,TRBD2,CASSQGGLAASAAHEQYF,TGCGCCAGCAGCCAAGGGGGACTAGCGGCCTCTGCGGCCCACGAGCAGTACTTC
TRBJ2-7,TRBV5-4,.,TRBD2,CASSLVASGGDEQYF,TGTGCCAGCAGCTTGGTGGCTAGCGGAGGGGACGAGCAGTACTTC
TRBJ1-4,TRBV19,.,TRBD1,CASGGQTEKLFF,TGTGCCAGCGGGGGACAGACCGAAAAACTGTTTTTT
TRBJ1-5,TRBV5-1,.,.,CASSLSNSRNQPQHF,TGCGCCAGCAGCTTGTCTAACAGCCGCAATCAGCCCCAGCATTTT
TRBJ2-2,TRBV9,.,TRBD1,CASSVGYRGKTGELFF,TGTGCCAGCAGCGTAGGGTACAGGGGAAAGACCGGGGAGCTGTTTTTT
TRBJ2-6,TRBV4-2,.,.,CASSQARGSGANVLTF,TGTGCCAGCAGCCAAGCTAGGGGGTCTGGGGCCAACGTCCTGACTTTC
TRBJ2-2,TRBV18,.,.,CASSPSEAPGELFF,TGTGCCAGCTCACCGTCGGAGGCCCCCGGGGAGCTGTTTTTT
TRBJ1-1,TRBV28,.,.,CASSLLPGWTEAFF,TGTGCCAGCAGTTTGTTACCAGGGTGGACTGAAGCTTTCTTT
TRBJ2-1,TRBV11-2,.,TRBD2,CASEGMRETHEQFF,TGTGCCAGCGAGGGGATGCGGGAGACCCATGAGCAGTTCTTC
TRBJ2-7,TRBV27,.,TRBD1,CASSPGQGDYEQYF,TGTGCCAGCAGTCCGGGACAGGGTGACTACGAGCAGTACTTC
TRBJ1-3,TRBV30,.,.,CAWSVAGALGNTIYF,TGTGCCTGGAGTGTAGCGGGGGCGCTTGGAAACACCATATATTTT
TRBJ2-7,TRBV29-1,few,TRBD1,CSVEGVGGPGEQYF,TGCAGCGTTGAAGGTGTAGGGGGCCCGGGGGAGCAGTACTTC
TRBJ2-5,TRBV4-1,.,.,CASSQPTSGKYQETQYF,TGCGCCAGCAGCCAACCTACTAGTGGAAAGTACCAAGAGACCCAGTACTTC
TRBJ1-4,TRBV30,.,TRBD1,CAWDDAGTANEKLFF,TGTGCCTGGGATGACGCCGGGACAGCTAATGAAAAACTGTTTTTT
TRBJ2-5,TRBV30,.,.,CAWRQNQETQYF,TGTGCCTGGAGACAGAACCAAGAGACCCAGTACTTC
TRBJ2-3,TRBV5-1,.,TRBD2,CASSLLAGVGTDTQYF,TGCGCCAGCAGCCTTCTAGCGGGAGTGGGCACAGATACGCAGTATTTT
TRBJ2-7,TRBV30,.,.,CAWSAPLGGRAPYEQYF,TGTGCCTGGAGTGCCCCATTAGGGGGGAGGGCCCCCTACGAGCAGTACTTC
TRBJ2-7,TRBV5-4,.,TRBD2,CASSLDPGRGEQYF,TGTGCCAGCAGCTTGGACCCGGGGAGGGGCGAGCAGTACTTC
TRBJ1-1,TRBV19,few,.,CASSMTPSATEAFF,TGTGCCAGTAGTATGACACCTTCTGCCACTGAAGCTTTCTTT